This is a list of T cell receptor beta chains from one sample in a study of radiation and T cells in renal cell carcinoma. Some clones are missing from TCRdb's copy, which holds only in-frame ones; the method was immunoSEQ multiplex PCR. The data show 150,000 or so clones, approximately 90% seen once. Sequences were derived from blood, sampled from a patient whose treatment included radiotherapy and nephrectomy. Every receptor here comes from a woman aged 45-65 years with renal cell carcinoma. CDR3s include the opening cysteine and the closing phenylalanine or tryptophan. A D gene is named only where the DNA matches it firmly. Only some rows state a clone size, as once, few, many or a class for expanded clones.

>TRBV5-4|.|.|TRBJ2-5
CASSFRALQETQYF
TGTGCCAGCAGCTTTCGGGCCCTCCAAGAGACCCAGTACTTC
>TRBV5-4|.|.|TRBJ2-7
CASSPGGSYEQYF
TGTGCCAGCAGCCCCGGGGGCTCCTACGAGCAGTACTTC
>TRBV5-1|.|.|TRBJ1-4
CASMVTGVNEKLFF
TGCGCCAGCATGGTAACAGGCGTTAATGAAAAACTGTTTTTT
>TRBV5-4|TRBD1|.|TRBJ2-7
CASSPPGDRAYEQYF
TGTGCCAGCAGCCCGCCCGGGGACAGAGCCTACGAGCAGTACTTC
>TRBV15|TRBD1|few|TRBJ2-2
CATSTDRGPVAGELFF
TGTGCCACCAGCACCGACAGGGGGCCCGTGGCCGGGGAGCTGTTTTTT
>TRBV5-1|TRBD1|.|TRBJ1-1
CASSLGQGIVTEAFF
TGCGCCAGCAGCTTGGGACAGGGAATTGTCACTGAAGCTTTCTTT
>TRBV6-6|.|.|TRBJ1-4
CASRSDAATNEKLFF
TGTGCCAGCAGATCGGACGCGGCTACTAATGAAAAACTGTTTTTT
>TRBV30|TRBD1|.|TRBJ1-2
CAWTLRQGAGYTF
TGTGCCTGGACCCTCAGACAGGGTGCGGGCTACACCTTC
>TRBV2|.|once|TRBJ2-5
CASSKDNQETQYF
TGTGCCAGCAGTAAGGACAACCAAGAGACCCAGTACTTC
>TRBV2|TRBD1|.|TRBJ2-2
CASSKDRTNTGELFF
TGTGCCAGCAGTAAGGACAGGACGAACACCGGGGAGCTGTTTTTT
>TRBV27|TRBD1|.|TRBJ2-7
CASSLQGQGVYEQYF
TGTGCCAGCAGCCTACAGGGACAGGGGGTCTACGAGCAGTACTTC
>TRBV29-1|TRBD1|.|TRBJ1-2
CSVQRTGGYGYTF
TGCAGCGTTCAAAGGACAGGGGGCTATGGCTACACCTTC
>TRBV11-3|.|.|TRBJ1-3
CASSLDREGPIYF
TGTGCCAGCAGCTTAGATCGAGAGGGGCCCATATATTTT
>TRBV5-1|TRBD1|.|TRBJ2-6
CASSSSDRVSSSGANVLTF
TGCGCCAGCAGCTCGTCCGACAGGGTTTCTAGCTCTGGGGCCAACGTCCTGACTTTC
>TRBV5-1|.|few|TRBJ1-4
CASSLSRGDEKLFF
TGCGCCAGCAGCTTGAGCAGGGGAGATGAAAAACTGTTTTTT
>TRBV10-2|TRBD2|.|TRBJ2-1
CASSGALLAGGNEQFF
TGCGCCAGCAGTGGGGCCCTACTAGCGGGGGGCAATGAGCAGTTCTTC
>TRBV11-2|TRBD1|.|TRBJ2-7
CASSWSDRGSGIYQQYF
TGTGCCAGCAGCTGGAGCGACAGGGGGTCTGGAATTTATCAGCAGTACTTC
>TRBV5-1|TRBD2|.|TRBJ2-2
CASSFFSAGGPATGELFF
TGCGCCAGCAGCTTCTTTTCAGCGGGGGGGCCGGCCACCGGGGAGCTGTTTTTT
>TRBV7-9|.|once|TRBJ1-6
CASSLGGAGSPLHF
TGTGCCAGCAGCTTAGGGGGGGCCGGTTCACCCCTCCACTTT
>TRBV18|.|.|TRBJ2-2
CASSPLAGELFF
TGTGCCAGCTCACCACTAGCCGGGGAGCTGTTTTTT
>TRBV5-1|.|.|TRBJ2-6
CASSPGTGANVLTF
TGCGCCAGCAGCCCAGGGACGGGGGCCAACGTCCTGACTTTC
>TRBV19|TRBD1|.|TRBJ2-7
CASSIPGTGFGEQYF
TGTGCCAGTAGTATTCCCGGGACAGGGTTCGGCGAGCAGTACTTC
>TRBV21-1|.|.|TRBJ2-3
CASRLVHTQYF
TGTGCCAGCAGGTTAGTTCATACGCAGTATTTT
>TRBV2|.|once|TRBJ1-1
CASAGPRSNTEAFF
TGTGCCAGTGCCGGGCCCCGATCGAACACTGAAGCTTTCTTT
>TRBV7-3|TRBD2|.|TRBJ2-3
CASSPSGAGDTQYF
TGTGCCAGCAGCCCTAGCGGGGCGGGAGATACGCAGTATTTT
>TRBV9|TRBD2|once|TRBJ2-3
CASSVGTSSTDTQYF
TGTGCCAGCAGCGTAGGGACTAGTTCCACAGATACGCAGTATTTT
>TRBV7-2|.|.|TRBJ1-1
CASSLEWSNTEAFF
TGTGCCAGCAGCTTAGAGTGGTCGAACACTGAAGCTTTCTTT
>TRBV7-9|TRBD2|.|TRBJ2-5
CASSLVEGLQETQYF
TGTGCCAGCAGCTTAGTTGAGGGACTACAAGAGACCCAGTACTTC
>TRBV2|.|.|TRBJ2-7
CASRGLDYEQYF
TGTGCCAGCAGAGGGTTGGACTACGAGCAGTACTTC